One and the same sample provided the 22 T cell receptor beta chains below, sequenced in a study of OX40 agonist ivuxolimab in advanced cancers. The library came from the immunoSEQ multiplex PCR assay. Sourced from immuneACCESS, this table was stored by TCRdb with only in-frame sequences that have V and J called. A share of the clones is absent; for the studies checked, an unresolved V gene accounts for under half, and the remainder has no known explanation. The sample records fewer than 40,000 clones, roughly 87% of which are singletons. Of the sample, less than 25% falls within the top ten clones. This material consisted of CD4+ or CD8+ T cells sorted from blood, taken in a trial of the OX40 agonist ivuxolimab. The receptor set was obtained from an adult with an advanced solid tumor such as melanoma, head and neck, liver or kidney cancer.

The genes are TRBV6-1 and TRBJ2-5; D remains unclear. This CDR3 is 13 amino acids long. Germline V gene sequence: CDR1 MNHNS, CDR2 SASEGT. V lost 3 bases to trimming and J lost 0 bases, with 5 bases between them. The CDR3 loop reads CASSEVYQETQYF. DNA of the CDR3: TGTGCCAGCAGTGAGGTATACCAAGAGACCCAGTACTTC.

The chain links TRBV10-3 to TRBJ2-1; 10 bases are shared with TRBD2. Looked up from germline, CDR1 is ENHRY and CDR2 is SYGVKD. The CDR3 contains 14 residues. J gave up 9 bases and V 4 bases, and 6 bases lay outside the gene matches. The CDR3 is CAISGGSGRGEQFF. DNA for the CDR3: TGTGCCATCAGTGGAGGAAGCGGGAGGGGTGAGCAGTTCTTC.

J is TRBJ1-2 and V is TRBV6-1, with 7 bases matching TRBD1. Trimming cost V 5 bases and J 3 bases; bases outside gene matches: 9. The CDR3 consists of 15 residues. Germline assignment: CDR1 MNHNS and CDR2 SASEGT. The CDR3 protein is CASSFTTGDHYGYTF. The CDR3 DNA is TGTGCCAGCAGTTTCACTACAGGGGATCACTATGGCTACACCTTC.

The CDR3 is CASKIWQGSRRGQPQHF. The CDR3 DNA reads TGTGCCAGTAAAATTTGGCAGGGATCTCGTCGGGGTCAGCCCCAGCATTTT. V usage is TRBV19 and J usage is TRBJ1-5; D perhaps matches TRBD1 (5 bases). Germline CDR1 reads LNHDA; CDR2 reads SQIVND (reference sequence). V lost 7 bases, J lost 6 bases, and 25 bases lay in between. The CDR3 sequence is 17 residues long.

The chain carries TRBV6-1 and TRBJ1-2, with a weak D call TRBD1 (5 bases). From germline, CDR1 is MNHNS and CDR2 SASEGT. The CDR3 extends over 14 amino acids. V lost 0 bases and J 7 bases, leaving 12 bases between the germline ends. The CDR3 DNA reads TGTGCCAGCAGTGAAGCTAGCGGGGGGGGTGGCTACACCTTC. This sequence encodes CASSEASGGGGYTF.

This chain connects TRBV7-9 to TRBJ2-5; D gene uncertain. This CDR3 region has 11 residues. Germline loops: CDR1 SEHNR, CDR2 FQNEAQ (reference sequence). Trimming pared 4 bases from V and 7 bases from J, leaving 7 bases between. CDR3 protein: CASSSAGTQYF. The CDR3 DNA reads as TGTGCCAGCAGCTCAGCAGGGACCCAGTACTTC.

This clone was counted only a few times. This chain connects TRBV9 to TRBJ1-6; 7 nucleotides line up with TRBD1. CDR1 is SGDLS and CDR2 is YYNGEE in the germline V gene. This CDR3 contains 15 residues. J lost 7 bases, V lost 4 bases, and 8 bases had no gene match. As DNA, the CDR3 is TGTGCCAGCAGCACCCAGGGGGGACGGAATTCACCCCTCCACTTT. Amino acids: CASSTQGGRNSPLHF.

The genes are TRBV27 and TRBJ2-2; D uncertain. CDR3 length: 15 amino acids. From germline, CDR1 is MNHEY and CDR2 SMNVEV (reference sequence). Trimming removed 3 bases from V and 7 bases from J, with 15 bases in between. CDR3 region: CASSFDGLGVGELFF. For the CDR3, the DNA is TGTGCCAGCAGTTTTGACGGGTTGGGTGTCGGGGAGCTGTTTTTT.

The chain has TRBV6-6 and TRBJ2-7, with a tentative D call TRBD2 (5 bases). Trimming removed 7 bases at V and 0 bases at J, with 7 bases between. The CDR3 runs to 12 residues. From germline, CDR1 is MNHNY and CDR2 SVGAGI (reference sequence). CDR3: CASTGFSYEQYF. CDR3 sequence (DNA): TGTGCCAGCACGGGGTTCTCCTACGAGCAGTACTTC.

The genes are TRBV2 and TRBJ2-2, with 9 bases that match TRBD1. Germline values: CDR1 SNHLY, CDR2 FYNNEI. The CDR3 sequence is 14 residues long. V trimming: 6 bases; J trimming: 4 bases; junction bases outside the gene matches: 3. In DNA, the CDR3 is TGTGCCAGCAGCAGACAGGGGGGCACCGGGGAGCTGTTTTTT. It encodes CASSRQGGTGELFF.

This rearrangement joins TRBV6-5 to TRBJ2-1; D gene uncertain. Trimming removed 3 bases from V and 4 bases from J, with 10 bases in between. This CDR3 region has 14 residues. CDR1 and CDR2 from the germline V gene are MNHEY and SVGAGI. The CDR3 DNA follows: TGTGCCAGCAGTTATGCTGGGGAATACAATGAGCAGTTCTTC. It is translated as CASSYAGEYNEQFF.

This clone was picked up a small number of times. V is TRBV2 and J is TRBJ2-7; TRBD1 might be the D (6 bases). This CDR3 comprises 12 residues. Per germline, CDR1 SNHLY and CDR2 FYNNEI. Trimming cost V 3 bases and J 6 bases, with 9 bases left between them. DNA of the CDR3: TGTGCCAGCAGTGACAGGGGCTCCGAGCAGTACTTC. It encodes CASSDRGSEQYF.

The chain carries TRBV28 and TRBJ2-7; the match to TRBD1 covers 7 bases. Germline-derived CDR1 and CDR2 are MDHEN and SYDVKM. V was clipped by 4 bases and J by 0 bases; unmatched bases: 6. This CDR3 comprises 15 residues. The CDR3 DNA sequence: TGTGCCAGCAGTTACGGGACAGCGATCTCCTACGAGCAGTACTTC. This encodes CASSYGTAISYEQYF.

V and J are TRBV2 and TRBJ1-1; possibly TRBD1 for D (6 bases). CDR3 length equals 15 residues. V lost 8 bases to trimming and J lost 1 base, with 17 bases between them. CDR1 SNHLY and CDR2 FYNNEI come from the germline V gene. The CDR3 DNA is TGTGCCAGCCCTAACAGGGCCAGACAGAACACTGAAGCTTTCTTT. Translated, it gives CASPNRARQNTEAFF.

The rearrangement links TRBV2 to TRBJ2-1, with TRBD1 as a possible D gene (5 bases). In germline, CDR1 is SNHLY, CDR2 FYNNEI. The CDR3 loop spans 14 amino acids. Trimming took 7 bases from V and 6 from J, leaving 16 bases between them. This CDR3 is CASTREVQGNEQFF. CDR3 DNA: TGTGCCAGCACCCGAGAAGTCCAGGGCAATGAGCAGTTCTTC.

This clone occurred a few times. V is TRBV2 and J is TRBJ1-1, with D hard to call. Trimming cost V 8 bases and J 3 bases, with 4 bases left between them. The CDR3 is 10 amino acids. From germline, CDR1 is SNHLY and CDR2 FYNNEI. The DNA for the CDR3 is TGTGCCAGCCCGGACACTGAAGCTTTCTTT. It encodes CASPDTEAFF. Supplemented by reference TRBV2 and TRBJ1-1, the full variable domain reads EPEVTQTPSHQVTQMGQEVILRCVPISNHLYFYWYRQILGQKVEFLVSFYNNEISEKSEIFDDQFSVERPDGSNFTLKIRSTKLEDSAMYFCASPDTEAFFGQGTRLTVV.

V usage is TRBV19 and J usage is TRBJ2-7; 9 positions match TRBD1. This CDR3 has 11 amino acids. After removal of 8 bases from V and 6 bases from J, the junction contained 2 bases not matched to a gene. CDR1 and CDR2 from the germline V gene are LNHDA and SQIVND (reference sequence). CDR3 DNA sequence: TGTGCCAGTGGGACAGGGTCCGAGCAGTACTTC. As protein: CASGTGSEQYF. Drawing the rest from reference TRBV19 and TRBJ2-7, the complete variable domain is DGGITQSPKYLFRKEGQNVTLSCEQNLNHDAMYWYRQDPGQGLRLIYYSQIVNDFQKGDIAEGYSVSREKKESFPLTVTSAQKNPTAFYLCASGTGSEQYFGPGTRLTVT.

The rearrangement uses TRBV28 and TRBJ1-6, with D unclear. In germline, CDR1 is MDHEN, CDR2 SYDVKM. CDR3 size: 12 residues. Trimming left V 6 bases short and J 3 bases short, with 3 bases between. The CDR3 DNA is TGTGCCAGCAGCCTCTATAATTCACCCCTCCACTTT. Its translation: CASSLYNSPLHF.

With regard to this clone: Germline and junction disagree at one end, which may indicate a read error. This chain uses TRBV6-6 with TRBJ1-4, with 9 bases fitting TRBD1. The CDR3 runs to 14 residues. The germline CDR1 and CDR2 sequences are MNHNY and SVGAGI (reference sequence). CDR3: CASRQDRGSQVQLF. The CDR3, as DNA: TGTGCCAGCAGGCAGGACAGGGGCTCGCAAGTTCAACTATTT.

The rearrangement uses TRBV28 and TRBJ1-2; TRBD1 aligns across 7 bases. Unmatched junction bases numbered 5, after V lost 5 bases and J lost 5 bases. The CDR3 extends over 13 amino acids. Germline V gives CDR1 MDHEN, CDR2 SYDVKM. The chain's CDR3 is CASSPTGTYGYTF. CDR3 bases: TGTGCCAGCAGTCCGACAGGGACGTATGGCTACACCTTC.

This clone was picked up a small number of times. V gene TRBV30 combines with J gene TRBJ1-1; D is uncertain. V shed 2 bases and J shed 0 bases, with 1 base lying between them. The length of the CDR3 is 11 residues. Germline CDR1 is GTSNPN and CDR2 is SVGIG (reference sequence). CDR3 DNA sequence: TGTGCCTGGAGTTTGAACACTGAAGCTTTCTTT. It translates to CAWSLNTEAFF.

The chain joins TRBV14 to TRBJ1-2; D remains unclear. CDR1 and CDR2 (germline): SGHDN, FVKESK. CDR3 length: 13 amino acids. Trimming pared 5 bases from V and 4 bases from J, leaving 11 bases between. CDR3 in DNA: TGTGCCAGCAGCTCGAGTGTCAGCTATGGCTACACCTTC. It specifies CASSSSVSYGYTF.